This T cell receptor beta chain emerged from a study of blood T cell repertoires in COVID-19. Study-wide background: Samples of COVID-19 (acute and convalescent) were obtained from the United States, Italy and Spain. From T cells, B-cell-depleted T cells, or PBMCs came the material, which was cDNA or gDNA.

Original processing notes: From reference gene primer amplification, estimates of nucleated cell counts were derived. Generated by immunoSEQ multiplex PCR, the TCRdb table keeps only in-frame clones and is missing some. V and J calls and clone size are those listed in that table; D and trimming were worked out from the DNA. Among 85,000 to 95,000 clones, approximately 85% were seen once, and the ten largest hold 20% to 30%. Trimming removed 1 base from V and 6 bases from J, with 10 bases in between. CDR1 is SGHTA and CDR2 is FQGNSA in the germline V gene. The CDR3 has 14 residues. Sequencing input: peripheral blood. The sequence was obtained from a human donor in a cohort sampled during active COVID-19. The chain has TRBV7-2 and TRBJ1-5; D is perhaps TRBD1 (6 bases). CDR3 in DNA: TGTGCCAGCAGCTTAGGTGCAGGGGCTCAGCCCCAGCATTTT. This gives the protein CASSLGAGAQPQHF. Based on the CDR3 plus reference TRBV7-2 and TRBJ1-5, the full variable domain is GAGVSQSPSNKVTEKGKDVELRCDPISGHTALYWYRQSLGQGLEFLIYFQGNSAPDKSGLPSDRFSAERTGGSVSTLTIQRTQQEDSAVYLCASSLGAGAQPQHFGDGTRLSIL.